This T cell receptor beta chain was retrieved from a study of graft-versus-host responses after intestinal transplantation. The CDR3 sequence is 16 residues long. Trimming cost V 1 base and J 2 bases; bases outside gene matches: 5. CDR1 and CDR2 from the germline V gene are SGHVS and FNYEAQ. Sequencing used immunoSEQ multiplex PCR; TCRdb keeps in-frame clones, though not all of them. This sample has 75,000 to 100,000 clones, with 91% found just once. Note on this clone: The target antigen is unknown.

The sample here was unstimulated CD4+ T cells sorted from spleen or lymph node cells, taken before transplant. This TCR was recovered from a human donor who was the organ donor for an intestinal transplant. The chain joins TRBV7-6 to TRBJ2-5; 9 bases fit TRBD2. The CDR3 loop is CASSLGLAESQETQYF. The CDR3 DNA reads TGTGCCAGCAGCTTAGGACTAGCGGAGTCTCAAGAGACCCAGTACTTC.